The 25 T cell receptor beta chains reported below all come from one sample, sequenced in a study of CD8+CD57+ T cells in acquired aplastic anemia. An expansion of CD8+CD57+ cells by flow cytometry had been shown in patients chosen for sequencing. The template for TCR beta VDJ and CDR3 sequence profiling was genomic DNA. TCRdb reanalysed the reads using MiXCR and keeps one entry per CDR3 protein. The table has 150,000 to 200,000 distinct CDR3 sequences, around 43% seen once; the top ten hold 3.2%. The sequencing input was sorted CD4+, CD8+, or CD8+CD57+ T cells (not recorded which) from PBMCs. The source of these receptors is a human donor with aplastic anemia.

By its share, this clonotype is medium-sized. The J gene is TRBJ2-5, the V gene TRBV15; D is uncertain. The CDR3 runs 16 residues. The ends were cut back, 1 base at V and 2 bases at J, with 14 bases in the middle. Germline CDR1 and CDR2: LNHNV and YYDKDF (reference sequence). The CDR3 DNA reads TGTGCCACCAGCAGAGGGGCGGTCGGGTCACAAGAGACCCAGTACTTC. This sequence encodes CATSRGAVGSQETQYF.

Turning to this clonotype: The junction departs from germline at one end; a sequencing error may be responsible. The chain has TRBV25-1 and TRBJ1-2, with 9 bases matching TRBD1. CDR3 size: 11 residues. CDR1 and CDR2 (germline): MGHDK, SYGVNS. The CDR3 protein is CTGTGFSSYTF. The CDR3 bases are TGCACCGGGACAGGGTTCTCTAGCTACACCTTC.

The CDR3 DNA reads TGTGCCAGCCTAGACCCTGGAAACACCATATATTTT. It is translated as CASLDPGNTIYF. The rearrangement uses TRBV7-9 and TRBJ1-3; D is uncertain. Germline V lookup: CDR1 SEHNR, CDR2 FQNEAQ (reference sequence). The V end lost 8 bases, the J end lost 2 bases, and 7 bases lay between the germline ends. This CDR3 has 12 residues. Using reference TRBV7-9 and TRBJ1-3 for the parts outside the CDR3, the full variable domain is DTGVSQNPRHKITKRGQNVTFRCDPISEHNRLYWYRQTLGQGPEFLTYFQNEAQLEKSRLLSDRFSAERPKGSFSTLEIQRTEQGDSAMYLCASLDPGNTIYFGEGSWLTVV.

The table lists this clonotype with many counts. The rearrangement joins TRBV5-6 to TRBJ1-1; a weak D match, TRBD1 (5 bases). There are 14 residues in the CDR3. CDR1 SGHDT and CDR2 YYEEEE come from the germline V gene. Deletions cut 0 bases from V and 6 bases from J, with 12 bases between. This chain's CDR3 is CASSLGGRGAEAFF. The CDR3 region has the DNA TGTGCCAGCAGCTTGGGAGGTAGGGGCGCTGAAGCTTTCTTT.

Many counts were recorded for this clonotype. This chain joins TRBV9 and TRBJ1-3; D gene ambiguous. Per the germline V gene, CDR1 is SGDLS and CDR2 is YYNGEE. This CDR3 has 15 residues. The V gene lost 0 bases and the J gene lost 0 bases, with 7 bases spanning the gap. The CDR3 region is CASSVDTFSGNTIYF. The DNA for the CDR3 is TGTGCCAGCAGCGTAGACACCTTCTCTGGAAACACCATATATTTT.

The chain recombines TRBV12-5 with TRBJ2-5, with 8 bases matching TRBD1. The CDR3 has 14 residues. With V trimmed by 4 bases and J by 3 bases, 4 bases remained unmatched. Germline CDR1 and CDR2: LGHNT and FRNRAP. The CDR3 region is CASGSDRGEETQYF. CDR3 sequence (DNA): TGTGCTAGTGGTTCCGACAGGGGAGAAGAGACCCAGTACTTC. The full variable domain, its missing parts supplied by reference TRBV12-5 and TRBJ2-5, is DARVTQTPRHKVTEMGQEVTMRCQPILGHNTVFWYRQTMMQGLELLAYFRNRAPLDDSGMPKDRFSAEMPDATLATLKIQPSEPRDSAVYFCASGSDRGEETQYFGPGTRLLVL.

The J gene is TRBJ1-2, the V gene TRBV10-3; D ambiguous. V shed 0 bases and J shed 1 base, with 12 bases lying between them. The CDR3 has 16 amino acids. Germline loops: CDR1 ENHRY, CDR2 SYGVKD. In nucleotides, the CDR3 is TGTGCCATCAGTGAGTCCACAGAACCCTTTAACTATGGCTACACCTTC. Residues: CAISESTEPFNYGYTF.

This clonotype was observed at least ten times. As DNA, the CDR3 is TGTGCCAGCAACCCAGCGGGAGGGTTATACGAGCAGTACGTC. It codes for CASNPAGGLYEQYV. The chain has TRBV6-1 and TRBJ2-7, with 10 bases lining up with TRBD2. The CDR3 has 14 amino acids. V gave up 7 bases and J gave up 4 bases; unmatched junction bases: 7. Per germline, CDR1 MNHNS and CDR2 SASEGT.

Ten or more counts support this clonotype. One end of the junction varies from germline; a read error may be responsible. This rearrangement joins TRBV7-7 to TRBJ2-1, with 10 bases matching TRBD2. Germline CDR1 is SSHAT and CDR2 is FNYEAQ (reference sequence). The CDR3 is 14 amino acids. DNA for the CDR3: TGTGCTAGCAGCTTGGCAGCGGGAGGGGAAGAGCAGTTCTTC. It is translated as CASSLAAGGEEQFF.

The chain carries TRBV6-1 and TRBJ1-2, with 7 bases matching TRBD1. The V segment lost 3 bases and the J segment 2 bases; nucleotides outside the gene matches: 3. The CDR3 is made up of 14 amino acids. Germline V gene lookup returns CDR1 MNHNS and CDR2 SASEGT. CDR3 in DNA: TGTGCCAGCAGTGAGGGGACAGTCAACTATGGCTACACCTTC. This encodes CASSEGTVNYGYTF.

J is TRBJ1-2 and V is TRBV2; tentatively, D is TRBD1 (6 bases). This CDR3 comprises 12 residues. V was trimmed by 6 bases and J by 2 bases, leaving 7 bases between them. Per germline, CDR1 SNHLY and CDR2 FYNNEI. The CDR3 DNA reads TGTGCCAGCAGGGACAGCAACTATGGCTACACCTTC. This encodes CASRDSNYGYTF.

The J gene is TRBJ2-1, the V gene TRBV27; TRBD2 agrees at 7 bases. The CDR3 totals 14 residues. The V segment lost 4 bases and the J segment 2 bases; nucleotides outside the gene matches: 2. Germline lookup yields CDR1 MNHEY and CDR2 SMNVEV (reference sequence). The CDR3 DNA follows: TGTGCCAGCAGTTCACGGGGGGCCTACAATGAGCAGTTCTTC. Translated, it gives CASSSRGAYNEQFF.

This chain joins TRBV10-1 and TRBJ2-7, with TRBD2 as a possible D gene (6 bases). The CDR3 consists of 13 residues. The germline CDR1 and CDR2 sequences are WNHNN and SYGVQD (reference sequence). The V end lost 2 bases, the J end lost 7 bases, and 12 bases lay between the germline ends. The CDR3 bases are TGCGCCAGCAGTGAGAATCTAGCGCGGGAGCAGTACTTC. Amino acids: CASSENLAREQYF.

The chain combines TRBV7-2 with TRBJ1-6, with 8 bases lining up with TRBD1. This CDR3 has 14 residues. The trim removed 2 bases at V and 14 bases at J, leaving 8 bases unmatched. CDR1 is SGHTA and CDR2 is FQGNSA in the germline V gene. The CDR3 DNA is TGTGCCAGCAGCTTAACAGGGACAGGTCAGTCCCTCCACTTT. Amino acid sequence: CASSLTGTGQSLHF.

This rearrangement joins TRBV10-3 to TRBJ1-3; D unclear. Germline loops: CDR1 ENHRY, CDR2 SYGVKD. The CDR3 length is 14 residues. V gave up 1 base and J gave up 4 bases, with 8 bases separating them. CDR3 sequence: CAISELLGGNTIYF. The CDR3 bases are TGTGCCATCAGTGAGTTGCTGGGAGGAAACACCATATATTTT.

On this clonotype: A much larger clone lies a single base off, so this may be a read error. The rearrangement joins TRBV6-1 to TRBJ2-7, with TRBD2 as a possible D gene (5 bases). Per germline, CDR1 MNHNS and CDR2 SASEGT. CDR3 length: 12 residues. V was shortened by 5 bases and J by 0 bases, with 5 bases between the two germline ends. The CDR3 region is CASSRDSYEQYV. The DNA of the CDR3 is TGTGCCAGCAGTCGGGACTCCTACGAGCAGTACGTC.

The chain has TRBV6-1 and TRBJ1-4; the D gene is possibly TRBD1 (5 bases). V was shortened by 5 bases and J by 2 bases, with 9 bases between the two germline ends. CDR1 is MNHNS and CDR2 is SASEGT in the germline V gene. CDR3 length: 14 residues. The DNA of the CDR3 is TGTGCCAGCAGTTGGGGCAGGACTAATGAAAAACTGTTTTTT. It encodes CASSWGRTNEKLFF.

Turning to this clonotype: The junction does not match germline at one end; this may be a read error. V and J are TRBV2 and TRBJ2-5; D tentatively fits TRBD1 or TRBD2 (5 bases each). The CDR3 spans 11 residues. Germline CDR1 SNHLY, CDR2 FYNNEI. The CDR3 spells CASSQGETQYF. DNA of the CDR3: TGTGCCAGCAGCCAAGGGGAGACTCAGTACTTC.

The rearrangement links TRBV29-1 to TRBJ1-1, with 7 bases fitting TRBD1. The V segment lost 4 bases and the J segment 8 bases; nucleotides outside the gene matches: 7. CDR3 size: 12 residues. Germline CDR1 and CDR2: SQVTM and ANQGSEA. Here the CDR3 reads CSVATGQREAFF. CDR3 DNA sequence: TGCAGCGTTGCGACGGGACAGCGAGAAGCTTTCTTT.

This clonotype has a count of ten or more. Germline is not matched at one junction end, which may reflect a read error. The chain is built from TRBV4-3 and TRBJ1-4; D remains ambiguous. The CDR3 is 11 amino acids. CDR1 and CDR2 from the germline V gene are LGHNA and YSLEER. CDR3: CASSQGLLEGF. As DNA, the CDR3 is TGCGCCAGCAGCCAAGGTCTGTTGGAGGGTTTT.

This chain uses TRBV6-1 with TRBJ2-3; maybe TRBD2 (5 bases). Deletions cut 8 bases from V and 2 bases from J, with 8 bases between. The CDR3 runs to 12 residues. Germline values: CDR1 MNHNS, CDR2 SASEGT. The CDR3 nucleotides are TGTGCCAGCCGGGGTTACACAGATACGCAGTATTTT. It specifies CASRGYTDTQYF.

The rearrangement joins TRBV29-1 to TRBJ2-7, with D unclear. The V and J ends lost 8 bases and 1 base respectively, with 6 bases between them. The germline V gene encodes CDR1 SQVTM and CDR2 ANQGSEA. This CDR3 is 10 amino acids long. CDR3 residues: CSSESYEQYF. The CDR3 nucleotides are TGCAGCAGTGAGTCCTACGAGCAGTACTTC.

This clonotype was seen ten or more times. The chain uses TRBV6-2 or TRBV6-3 and TRBJ2-2; the D gene is possibly TRBD1 (5 bases). Trimming pared 5 bases from V and 4 bases from J, leaving 8 bases between. Germline-derived CDR1 and CDR2 are MNHEY and SVGEGT. The CDR3 totals 13 residues. CDR3 DNA: TGTGCCAGCAGTCCCAGGGCCACCGGGGAGCTGTTTTTT. This translates into CASSPRATGELFF.

CDR3 DNA: TGTGCCACCAGCAGAGATGGGGAGGGGACTAACAATGAGCAGTTCTTC. Its translation: CATSRDGEGTNNEQFF. This chain connects TRBV15 to TRBJ2-1; 7 bases are shared with TRBD2. The CDR3 is made up of 16 amino acids. With V trimmed by 0 bases and J by 5 bases, 7 bases remained unmatched. Germline V CDR1 and CDR2: LNHNV, YYDKDF (reference sequence).

This clonotype was counted ten times or more. The chain uses TRBV2 and TRBJ2-7, with D perhaps assigned TRBD1 or TRBD2 (5 bases each). The CDR3 length is 13 residues. CDR1 and CDR2 from the germline V gene are SNHLY and FYNNEI. V dropped 4 bases and J dropped 6 bases, with 13 bases sitting between them. For the CDR3, the DNA is TGTGCCAGCAGTGGACGGACGGGGACCGAGCAGTACTTC. As protein: CASSGRTGTEQYF.